This T cell receptor (beta chain) stems from a study of control samples from healthy donors and cancer patients. Produced via immunoSEQ multiplex PCR; TCRdb's table is partial and in-frame only. Here the sample spans about 83,000 clones, about nine tenths being singletons. The germline V and J ends were trimmed by 8 bases and 0 bases, with 19 bases remaining between them. Looked up from germline, CDR1 is PRHDT and CDR2 is FYEKMQ (reference sequence). The CDR3 consists of 16 residues. This rearrangement joins TRBV13 to TRBJ1-1; the D gene is possibly TRBD1 (6 bases). Sequenced input: blood. The clonotype originates from a man aged 50-60 years in good health. The CDR3 bases are TGTGCCAGCGAAGTCGCTAGGGACACTTTGAACACTGAAGCTTTCTTT. It specifies CASEVARDTLNTEAFF.